Listed below are T cell receptor beta chains from one sample, sequenced in a study of tumor-infiltrating lymphocytes in primary liver carcinoma. Each CDR3 protein is one row after TCRdb ran MiXCR on the multiplex PCR reads. This sample yields tens of thousands of distinct CDR3 sequences, of which around 70% are seen a single time; approximately 19% belongs to the top ten. What was sequenced was liver tumor tissue from sampling region 1. Source of these receptors: a man aged 35-49 years with primary liver carcinoma and hepatitis B virus infection. The CDR3 runs from the conserved cysteine through the conserved F or W. D genes are given only for firm matches. Size is stated for part of the rows, as once, few or many counts, or as a class when the clone is expanded.

v_call,j_call,d_call,clone_size,cdr3_nt,cdr3_aa
TRBV24-1,TRBJ2-5,.,.,TGTGCCACCAGTGTATCGTCGAGGCCTCAAGAGACCCAGTACTTT,CATSVSSRPQETQYF
TRBV12-3/TRBV12-4,TRBJ2-7,.,.,TGTGCCAGCAGTCCTCAAGGGTTATCCTACGAGCAGTACTTT,CASSPQGLSYEQYF
TRBV11-2,TRBJ2-7,TRBD1,.,TGTGCTAGTAACTCCACAGGGGGCTACGAGCAGTACTTC,CASNSTGGYEQYF
TRBV6-6,TRBJ1-1,.,.,TGTGCCGGCAGTTATGGGCAGAACACCGAAGCTTTCTTT,CAGSYGQNTEAFF
TRBV6-5,TRBJ1-5,.,.,TGCGCCACCAGTTACTCGATTGTATCCAATCAGCCCCAGCATTTT,CATSYSIVSNQPQHF
TRBV23-1,TRBJ1-1,.,many,TGCGCCAGCAGCCAAGGGCGGAGAGGCACTGAAGCTTTCTTT,CASSQGRRGTEAFF
TRBV4-1,TRBJ2-2,.,few,TGCGCCAGCGGCCAAGAGACGGGGAACACCGGGGAGCTGTTTTTT,CASGQETGNTGELFF
TRBV4-2,TRBJ1-6,.,.,TGTGCCAGCAGCCGAGCGGGACATATTAATTCACCCCTCCACTTT,CASSRAGHINSPLHF
TRBV6-5,TRBJ2-2,.,.,TGTGCCAGCAATTACGTAGTGGACTGCACCGGGGAGCTGTTTTTT,CASNYVVDCTGELFF
TRBV7-9,TRBJ2-7,.,many,TGTGCCAGCAGCTTAGTATCCGGCAGGGCCTACGAGCAGTACTTC,CASSLVSGRAYEQYF
TRBV11-2,TRBJ2-1,TRBD1,few,TGTGCCAGCGGCTTCGATGACAGGGATTTCAATGAGCAGTCCTTC,CASGFDDRDFNEQSF
TRBV29-1,TRBJ2-5,.,.,TGCAGCGTTGATCCTGGGCTGAGGACCCAGTACTTC,CSVDPGLRTQYF
TRBV12-3/TRBV12-4,TRBJ2-7,TRBD1,many,TGTGCCAGCAGTCAACAGGGGGCTGCCGAGCAGTACTTC,CASSQQGAAEQYF
TRBV11-2,TRBJ2-1,.,.,TGTGCCAGCAACTTTCGACTAACGGGAGATTTCAAAGAGCAGTTCTTC,CASNFRLTGDFKEQFF
TRBV7-8,TRBJ1-2,TRBD1,.,TGTGCCAGCAGCCCCCGGACAGGGGATGGTGGCTACACCTTC,CASSPRTGDGGYTF
TRBV12-3/TRBV12-4,TRBJ1-1,.,medium-sized,TGTGCCAGCAGTTTATCGGATCTCACTGAAGCTTTCTTT,CASSLSDLTEAFF
TRBV12-3/TRBV12-4,TRBJ1-1,.,.,TGTGCCAGCAGTCGGGGAATGACAACTGAAGCGTTCTTT,CASSRGMTTEAFF
TRBV4-1,TRBJ2-1,.,.,TGTGCCAGCAGCCAAGGATCTGTGACCTACAATGAGCAGTTCTTC,CASSQGSVTYNEQFF
TRBV6-1,TRBJ2-7,.,many,TGTGCCAGCAGTGAAGGAGGGAGCGGGTACGAGCAGTACTTC,CASSEGGSGYEQYF
TRBV7-9,TRBJ2-7,TRBD2,.,TGTGCCAGTAGCTTATGGCTAGCGGCCTCCACCTACGAGCAGTACTTC,CASSLWLAASTYEQYF
TRBV28,TRBJ2-2,.,.,TGTGCCAGCAGTTTGCAGGGGAAGGCCGGGGAGCTGTTCTTT,CASSLQGKAGELFF
TRBV6-1,TRBJ2-7,TRBD2,.,TGTGCCACCCTACCCGGACTAGTGGCCGCCGAGCAGTACTTC,CATLPGLVAAEQYF
TRBV11-2,TRBJ2-2,.,.,TGTGCCAGCAGCTTAGCGGCGCTAGCAGGAGCCGGGGAGCTGTTTTTT,CASSLAALAGAGELFF
TRBV10-3,TRBJ2-1,TRBD2,few,TGTACCATGAGCGGGAGCCCCTCCTACAATAAGCAGTTCTTC,CTMSGSPSYNKQFF
TRBV12-3/TRBV12-4,TRBJ1-5,TRBD1,.,TGTGCCAGCAGTTTCCACTGGACAGGCCTCAATCGGCCACAGCATTTT,CASSFHWTGLNRPQHF
TRBV4-2,TRBJ2-5,.,.,TGTGCCAGCATCCAAGATAGACCGCCTCAAGAGACCCATTACTTC,CASIQDRPPQETHYF
TRBV28,TRBJ1-4,.,.,TGTGCCAGCATAAGGGGGTCGAGGGTGTATGAAAAACTGTTTTTT,CASIRGSRVYEKLFF
TRBV6-5,TRBJ2-3,.,once,TGTGTCAGCAGTTACTCGCAGTACACAGATACGCAGTATTTT,CVSSYSQYTDTQYF
TRBV28,TRBJ2-7,TRBD1,many,TGTGCCAGCAGTTCCACAGGGGCCCCTTCGTCCTACGAGCAGTACTTC,CASSSTGAPSSYEQYF
TRBV5-1,TRBJ1-5,TRBD1,few,TGCGCCAGCAGCGCCTCAGGGGGCGGTCAGCCCCAGCATTTT,CASSASGGGQPQHF
TRBV5-6,TRBJ2-1,TRBD1,once,TGTACCAGCAGCTCACGGGACAGCCCCAGCTCCTACAATGGGCAGTTCTTC,CTSSSRDSPSSYNGQFF
TRBV11-2,TRBJ2-1,TRBD2,.,TGTGCCAGCAGCCAGACTAGCGTGCATAATGAGCACTTCTTC,CASSQTSVHNEHFF
TRBV11-2,TRBJ2-1,.,.,TGTGGCAGCGTACTAGAGGACCTCCGGGGACATGAGCAGCTCTTC,CGSVLEDLRGHEQLF
TRBV2,TRBJ2-2,TRBD2,few,TGTGCCAGCAGTGAAGCTAGCGGGGTCACCGGGGAGCTGTTTTTT,CASSEASGVTGELFF
TRBV19,TRBJ2-5,TRBD2,few,TGTGCCAGTAGTCCGGCTAGCGGAGACCAAGAGACCCAGTACTTC,CASSPASGDQETQYF
TRBV6-6,TRBJ1-3,.,once,TGTGCCAGCAGCAAAGGAGCCTACTCTGGAGACACCATGTATTTT,CASSKGAYSGDTMYF
TRBV29-1,TRBJ2-7,.,many,TGCAGCGCCGGAGTCCTCGGCGCCTACGAGCAGTACTTC,CSAGVLGAYEQYF
TRBV11-2,TRBJ2-1,TRBD2,.,TGTGCCAGCAGTTTGGATAACGGACTAGCCATGGGAGAGCAGTTCTTC,CASSLDNGLAMGEQFF
TRBV12-3/TRBV12-4,TRBJ1-6,.,.,TGTGCCGGCAGTTCCGGTGTCGATAATTCACCCCTCCACTTT,CAGSSGVDNSPLHF
TRBV28,TRBJ2-7,.,many,TGTGCCAGCAGTTTGGGCCAGCCCATCTACGAGCAGTACTTC,CASSLGQPIYEQYF
TRBV24-1,TRBJ2-3,.,once,TGTGCCACCAGTCCATACGAGCTAAACACAGATACGCAGTATTTT,CATSPYELNTDTQYF
TRBV6-1,TRBJ2-7,TRBD1,.,TGTGCCAGCAGTGAAGCGTCGGGACAGGGCTGCGAGCAGTACTTC,CASSEASGQGCEQYF
TRBV11-2,TRBJ2-3,.,medium-sized,TGTGCCAGCAGCCCATTAGCGGCTAGCACAGATACGCAGTATTTT,CASSPLAASTDTQYF
TRBV4-1,TRBJ1-5,.,.,TGCGCCAGCAGCATAGACGTGGGGGGCAAGCCCCAGCATTTT,CASSIDVGGKPQHF
TRBV11-2,TRBJ2-7,.,.,TGTGCCAGCAGCCTCGGCGGGGCTCAATCCTACGAGCAGTACTTC,CASSLGGAQSYEQYF
TRBV10-3,TRBJ1-1,.,.,TGTGCCATCAGTGGTCTTACTCTTACAGCAAGCTTCGTGAACACTGAAGCTTTCTTT,CAISGLTLTASFVNTEAFF
TRBV12-3/TRBV12-4,TRBJ2-7,.,.,TGTGCCAGCAGCCACAGCTACGAGCAATACTTC,CASSHSYEQYF
TRBV19,TRBJ2-2,.,.,TGTACCAGTAGTATAAGTTCGGCAGGGGATACCGGGGAGCTGTTTTTT,CTSSISSAGDTGELFF